This T cell receptor beta chain was identified during a study of Ad26.COV2.S vaccination and SARS-CoV-2 variants. Study background: The vaccine Ad26.COV2.S was put into the muscle once, or twice with 56 days between.

Germline V gene sequence: CDR1 LNHNV, CDR2 YYDKDF (reference sequence). The CDR3 is made up of 16 amino acids. V lost 1 base and J 0 bases, leaving 12 bases between the germline ends. This table comes from immunoSEQ multiplex PCR, and its TCRdb copy is limited to in-frame clones, with some not included. The sample comprises fewer than 500,000 clones, about nine tenths of which are singletons, and over 9% rests with the top ten. Treatment denoted: around 19 received Ad26.COV2.S at low or high dose, single or two shots; 5 received placebo; per-sample allocation not given. All samples were drawn on day 63, counting from the first vaccine or placebo injection. Boston hosted the donor, who was an adult aged 18-55 years.

This chain joins TRBV15 and TRBJ1-1; D unclear. The sequencing here drew on peripheral blood, taken in a trial of Ad26.COV2.S vaccine versus placebo. This receptor was identified in a person aged 18 to 65 who received the Ad26.COV2.S COVID-19 vaccine or a placebo. CDR3 DNA sequence: TGTGCCACCAGCAGAGGGCAGGCCTACATGAACACTGAAGCTTTCTTT. Translating gives CATSRGQAYMNTEAFF.